The present T cell receptor beta chain was sequenced within a study of blood T cell repertoires in COVID-19 (TCRdb year 2020). Study-wide context: The collaborator samples originated in the United States, Italy and Spain and spanned the acute and convalescent phases of COVID-19. Where available, HLA class I and class II types were obtained from metadata supplied by the sample provider rather than from assay-based typing. The samples were drawn from the first 160 participants of the ongoing ImmuneRACE study and from 1,254 subjects provided by 6 global collaborators. Deeply sampled blood TCRbeta repertoires from subjects exposed to, actively infected with, or recovered from COVID-19 were included in the dataset. The repertoires were made available in a free public database intended to serve as a resource for research on the immune response to SARS-CoV-2. Nearly every sample came with metadata listing a de-identified subject ID, COVID-19 status, age in years and sex. The prospective study material was composed of cDNA or gDNA derived from T cells, B-cell-depleted T cells, or PBMCs. On the study overall, not on this receptor specifically: The amount of clinical and demographic metadata varied by source and participant and was provided uncurated.

This clone was detected only a few times. It lacks a known antigen. No per-base quality is available; no much larger clone lies one base away. The immunoSEQ Assay, a bias-controlled multiplex PCR, was used to amplify TCRbeta CDR3 regions from genomic DNA. Under the source paper's analysis protocol: The number of nucleated cells in each sample was estimated by amplification of reference gene primers within the assay. To quantify the absolute abundance of each unique TCRbeta CDR3 rearrangement, sequence reads were collapsed and filtered. Productive Simpson clonality was computed per sample as the square root of Simpson's diversity index over productive rearrangements. TCRdb limited this immuneACCESS table to in-frame rearrangements with V and J called. A share of clones is missing; checked studies link under half to unresolved V genes, and the rest is unexplained. V, J and clone size are taken as reported in that table, and D and trimming were inferred from the DNA itself. This sample gives 350,000 to 450,000 clones in total; 80% to 90% of them show up just once. Jointly, the top ten make up around 1.2% of the sample.

From its cysteine to its phenylalanine, the CDR3 spans 13 amino acids. Kept here is only the CDR3 DNA, which spans 39 bases and is read in frame from base 1. The germline V and J ends show losses of 4 bases and 1 base respectively, and no gene match explains 3 bases of the junction. The germline V gene specifies SQVTM as CDR1 and ANQGSEA as CDR2. The collaborating institutions used their own protocols to collect whole blood in K2EDTA tubes. For TCRbeta analysis, collaborator samples were shipped as frozen whole blood, as isolated PBMCs, or as DNA extracted from either sample type. This receptor was obtained from a man between 40 and 49 years old with acute or convalescent COVID-19. Specimen: peripheral blood. The sequence links TRBV29-1 to TRBJ1-2, with 7 central nucleotides matching TRBD1. The CDR3 region reads CSVVTGNNYGYTF. The DNA reads as follows: TGCAGCGTTGTGACAGGGAATAACTATGGCTACACCTTC. The reference TRBV29-1 and TRBJ1-2 proteins fill in what lies around the CDR3, so the full variable domain reads SAVISQKPSRDICQRGTSLTIQCQVDSQVTMMFWYRQQPGQSLTLIATANQGSEATYESGFVIDKFPISRPNLTFSTLTVSNMSPEDSSIYLCSVVTGNNYGYTFGSGTRLTVV.